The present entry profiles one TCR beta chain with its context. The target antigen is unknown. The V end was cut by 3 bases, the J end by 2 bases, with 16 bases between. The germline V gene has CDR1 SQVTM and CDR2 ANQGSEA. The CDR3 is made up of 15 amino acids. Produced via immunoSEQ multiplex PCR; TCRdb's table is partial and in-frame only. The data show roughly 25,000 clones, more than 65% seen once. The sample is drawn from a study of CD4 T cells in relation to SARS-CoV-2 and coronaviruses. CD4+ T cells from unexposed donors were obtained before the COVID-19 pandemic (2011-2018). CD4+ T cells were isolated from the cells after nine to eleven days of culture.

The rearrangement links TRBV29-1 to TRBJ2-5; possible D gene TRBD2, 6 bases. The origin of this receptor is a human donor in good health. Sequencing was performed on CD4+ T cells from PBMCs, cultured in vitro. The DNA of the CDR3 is TGCAGCGTTGACAAGGGCGGGACCTTACAAGAGACCCAGTACTTC. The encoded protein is CSVDKGGTLQETQYF. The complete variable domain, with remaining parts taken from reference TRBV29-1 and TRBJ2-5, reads SAVISQKPSRDICQRGTSLTIQCQVDSQVTMMFWYRQQPGQSLTLIATANQGSEATYESGFVIDKFPISRPNLTFSTLTVSNMSPEDSSIYLCSVDKGGTLQETQYFGPGTRLLVL.